The 10 T cell receptor beta chains listed next were all sequenced from one sample in a study of cytomegalovirus exposure and HLA in healthy donors. Primers included in the PCR were 60 Vbeta and 13 Jbeta primers. TCRdb keeps only in-frame clones here, not all; method: immunoSEQ multiplex PCR. Here the sample spans about 90,000 clones, approximately 65% being singletons. Sequencing was carried out using PBMCs. Every receptor here comes from a man aged 25-40 years in good health and CMV-seronegative.

This clone occurred once. This sequence joins TRBV5-1 and TRBJ2-5, with a tentative D call TRBD1 (6 bases). V was shortened by 2 bases and J by 2 bases, with 13 bases between the two germline ends. There are 15 residues in the CDR3. Germline-derived CDR1 and CDR2 are SGHRS and YFSETQ. CDR3 bases: TGCGCCAGCAGCTTCATCGCAGGGGTACAAGAGACCCAGTACTTC. Amino acids: CASSFIAGVQETQYF.

The V gene is TRBV9, the J gene TRBJ1-2; TRBD1 matches at 7 bases. J lost 9 bases, V lost 4 bases, and 3 bases had no gene match. Germline V CDR1 and CDR2: SGDLS, YYNGEE. The CDR3 extends over 11 amino acids. The CDR3 here is CASSPGGSYTF. The CDR3 nucleotides read TGTGCCAGCAGCCCAGGGGGTAGCTACACCTTC.

This clone is a singleton in its sample. The genes are TRBV5-1 and TRBJ2-7; 8 bases align to TRBD1. The germline CDR1 and CDR2 sequences are SGHRS and YFSETQ. With 0 bases clipped from V and 6 bases from J, the junction kept 8 bases outside the gene matches. CDR3 length: 15 residues. As DNA, the CDR3 is TGCGCCAGCAGCTTGGCGTACGGGACAGGTGTCGAGCAGTACTTC. It is translated as CASSLAYGTGVEQYF.

As to this clone: An end of the junction does not agree with germline; a read error may underlie this. Other DNA sequences within the sample encode an identical CDR3. V is TRBV27 and J is TRBJ1-1; D gene unclear. The CDR3 totals 15 residues. The V gene's germline CDR1 is MNHEY and CDR2 SMNVEV (reference sequence). The CDR3 bases are TGTGCCAGCAGTTTCCGGGGAGCCCGGAACACCGAAGCTTTCTTT. Its protein is CASSFRGARNTEAFF.

This clone has only one observation. The CDR3, as DNA: TGCGCCAGCAGCCAAGTCACAGGGTTCGGGGAGCTGTTTTTT. It is translated as CASSQVTGFGELFF. V usage is TRBV4-3 and J usage is TRBJ2-2, with D possibly being TRBD1 (6 bases). V was clipped by 1 base and J by 7 bases, with 10 bases between them. The CDR3 covers 14 residues. Germline-derived CDR1 and CDR2 are LGHNA and YSLEER.

The chain uses TRBV5-1 and TRBJ2-3; D unclear. Looked up from germline, CDR1 is SGHRS and CDR2 is YFSETQ. Trimming stripped 0 bases from V and 4 bases from J, with 15 bases between. This CDR3 contains 16 residues. Written as DNA, the CDR3 is TGCGCCAGCAGCTTGGGGTCCGGTGCGGTGGCAGATACGCAGTATTTT. This encodes CASSLGSGAVADTQYF. The entire variable domain, with the rest obtained from reference TRBV5-1 and TRBJ2-3, is as follows: KAGVTQTPRYLIKTRGQQVTLSCSPISGHRSVSWYQQTPGQGLQFLFEYFSETQRNKGNFPGRFSGRQFSNSRSEMNVSTLELGDSALYLCASSLGSGAVADTQYFGPGTRLTVL.

This clone is a singleton in its sample. CDR3: CASTPGNEQFF. CDR3 in DNA: TGTGCCAGCACCCCAGGGAATGAGCAGTTCTTC. The rearrangement joins TRBV6-6 to TRBJ2-1; weak D call: TRBD1 (5 bases). The CDR3 covers 11 residues. V dropped 7 bases and J dropped 7 bases, with 8 bases sitting between them. Per germline, CDR1 MNHNY and CDR2 SVGAGI (reference sequence).

A few counts support this clone. The V gene is TRBV7-8, the J gene TRBJ2-7, with a weak D call TRBD2 (5 bases). The CDR3 length is 16 residues. Trimming removed 5 bases at V and 1 base at J, with 18 bases between. Germline lookup yields CDR1 SGHVS and CDR2 FQNEAQ. The CDR3 coding sequence is TGTGCCAGCAGCCCCTATCGAGTAAGCGGATCCTACGAGCAGTACTTC. Translating gives CASSPYRVSGSYEQYF.

The V call is TRBV7-8, the J call TRBJ1-4, with a possible D match to TRBD1 (6 bases). Germline loops: CDR1 SGHVS, CDR2 FQNEAQ. The length of the CDR3 is 15 residues. Trimming took 6 bases from V and 0 from J, leaving 11 bases between them. CDR3 sequence reads: CASSRRDTTNEKLFF. CDR3 nucleotides: TGTGCCAGCAGTCGCAGGGACACAACTAATGAAAAACTGTTTTTT.

V is TRBV7-3 and J is TRBJ2-1; 10 bases are shared with TRBD2. With V trimmed by 0 bases and J by 13 bases, 3 bases remained unmatched. CDR3 length: 13 residues. The germline CDR1 and CDR2 sequences are SGHTA and FQGTGA. CDR3 amino acids: CASSLTLAGDQFF. CDR3 DNA: TGTGCCAGCAGCTTAACCCTAGCGGGAGATCAGTTCTTC.